These T cell receptor beta chains were read from a single sample in a study of cytomegalovirus exposure and HLA in healthy donors. Data came from immunoSEQ multiplex PCR; TCRdb stores just in-frame clones and leaves some out. The table lists about 150,000 clones, 86% of them singletons. The sequenced material came from PBMCs. The receptors shown here come from a man aged 18 to 29 in good health and CMV-seropositive. Each CDR3 is given with its conserved first and last residue. The D gene is left open where the match is weak. The size entry is marked missing in some rows and otherwise reads once, few, many or a size class.

j_call,d_call,clone_size,v_call,cdr3_aa,cdr3_nt
TRBJ2-3,-,-,TRBV6-5,CASSYSGRRDTQYF,TGTGCCAGCAGTTACTCGGGCAGGCGAGATACGCAGTATTTT
TRBJ2-5,-,-,TRBV25-1,CASRRRMGETQYF,TGTGCCAGCAGGCGGAGAATGGGAGAGACCCAGTACTTC
TRBJ1-4,TRBD1,-,TRBV6-1,CASSVDRGHGEKLFF,TGTGCCAGCAGTGTAGACAGGGGGCATGGTGAAAAACTGTTTTTT
TRBJ2-7,-,few,TRBV11-3,CASSRRGSYEQYF,TGTGCCAGCAGCCGCAGGGGATCCTACGAGCAGTACTTC
TRBJ2-2,-,-,TRBV7-3,CASSLPRGELFF,TGTGCCAGCAGCCTTCCGAGGGGGGAGCTGTTTTTT
TRBJ2-5,TRBD2,-,TRBV30,CAWSVRTRETQYF,TGTGCCTGGAGTGTTAGGACTAGAGAGACCCAGTACTTC
TRBJ1-6,-,few,TRBV11-2,CASSRPGQRNSPLHF,TGTGCCAGCAGCCGCCCGGGACAACGAAATTCACCCCTCCACTTT
TRBJ2-7,-,-,TRBV5-6,CASSVGSRAGYEQYF,TGTGCCAGCAGCGTAGGGTCCAGGGCCGGATACGAGCAGTACTTC
TRBJ1-2,TRBD1,-,TRBV14,CASSQDTGVGRYGYTF,TGTGCCAGCAGCCAAGATACAGGGGTGGGACGCTATGGCTACACCTTC
TRBJ2-7,-,-,TRBV10-3,CAISEKTDGPYEQYF,TGTGCCATCAGTGAGAAAACAGACGGCCCCTACGAGCAGTACTTC
TRBJ1-2,-,-,TRBV18,CASSPTALLGYGYTF,TGTGCCAGCTCACCGACAGCCCTCCTAGGGTATGGCTACACCTTC
TRBJ2-1,-,-,TRBV19,CATIPRGSSYNEQFF,TGTGCCACCATCCCCCGTGGGAGTTCCTACAATGAGCAGTTCTTC
TRBJ2-7,-,-,TRBV6-5,CASSYSRGIYEQYF,TGTGCCAGCAGTTACTCTAGGGGTATCTACGAGCAGTACTTC
TRBJ2-3,TRBD2,-,TRBV7-8,CASRPTSGFSDTQYF,TGTGCCAGCAGGCCGACTAGCGGGTTCTCGGATACGCAGTATTTT
TRBJ1-2,-,-,TRBV15,CATSRDLDLRLGYTF,TGTGCCACCAGCAGAGACCTTGACTTGCGGTTAGGCTACACCTTC
TRBJ2-7,TRBD1,-,TRBV4-1,CASSPPGTGGIYEQYF,TGCGCCAGCAGCCCGCCCGGGACAGGGGGCATTTACGAGCAGTACTTC
TRBJ2-5,-,-,TRBV7-9,CASSLPDSSQETQYF,TGTGCCAGCAGCTTACCGGACAGCTCCCAAGAGACCCAGTACTTC
TRBJ2-4,TRBD2,-,TRBV7-2,CASSFGGAKNIQYF,TGTGCCAGCAGCTTCGGGGGGGCCAAAAACATTCAGTACTTC
TRBJ1-1,TRBD1,-,TRBV27,CASSPQGAVNTEAFF,TGTGCCAGCAGTCCACAGGGGGCGGTGAACACTGAAGCTTTCTTT